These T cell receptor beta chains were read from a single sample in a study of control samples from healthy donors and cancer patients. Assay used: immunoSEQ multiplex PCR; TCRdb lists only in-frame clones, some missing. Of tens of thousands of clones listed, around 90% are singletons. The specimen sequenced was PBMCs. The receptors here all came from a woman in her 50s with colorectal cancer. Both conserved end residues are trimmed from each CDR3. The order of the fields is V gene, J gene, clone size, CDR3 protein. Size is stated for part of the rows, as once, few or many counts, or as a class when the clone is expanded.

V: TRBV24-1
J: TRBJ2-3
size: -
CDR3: ATSNFGGGRDTQY

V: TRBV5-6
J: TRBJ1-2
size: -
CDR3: ASSPPAGNYGYT

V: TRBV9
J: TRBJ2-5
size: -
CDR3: ASSVGGSQETQY

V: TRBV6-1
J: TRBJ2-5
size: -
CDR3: ASSEFHAGTGGQETQY

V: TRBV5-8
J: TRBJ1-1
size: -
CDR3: AQERGSNTEAF

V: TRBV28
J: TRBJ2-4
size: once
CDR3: ASSTTGLAKNIQY

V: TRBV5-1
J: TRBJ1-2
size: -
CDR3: ASSLALGTDYGYT

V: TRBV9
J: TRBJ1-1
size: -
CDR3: ASSVDVGLDTEAF

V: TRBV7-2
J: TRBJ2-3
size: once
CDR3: ASSLGLTDTQY

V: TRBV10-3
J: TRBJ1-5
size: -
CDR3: AIRGGPTESNQPQH

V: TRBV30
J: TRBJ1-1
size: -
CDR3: AWSVTGEAF

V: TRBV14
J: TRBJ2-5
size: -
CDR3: ASSQRETQY

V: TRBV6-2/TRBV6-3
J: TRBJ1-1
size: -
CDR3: ASSYSKPGNAEAF

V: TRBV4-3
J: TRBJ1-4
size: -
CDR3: ASSQDLVTTNEKLF

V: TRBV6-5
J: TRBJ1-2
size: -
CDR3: ASRRDRERYGYT

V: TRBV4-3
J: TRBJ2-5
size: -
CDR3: ASSQDRNKETQY

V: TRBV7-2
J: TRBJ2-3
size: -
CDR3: ASSAAGGGNTQY

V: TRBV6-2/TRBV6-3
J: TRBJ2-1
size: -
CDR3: ASSQWNEQF

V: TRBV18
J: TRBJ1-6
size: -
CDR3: ASSTTNSPLH

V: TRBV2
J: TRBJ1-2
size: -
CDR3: AGHRETNYGYT

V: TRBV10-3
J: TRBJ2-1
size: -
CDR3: AISESANEQF

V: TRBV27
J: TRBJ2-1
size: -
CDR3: ASSQLAGGRNEQF

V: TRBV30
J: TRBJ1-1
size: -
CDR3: AWSGGPEAF

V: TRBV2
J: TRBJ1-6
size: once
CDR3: ASSQTDPVNSPLH

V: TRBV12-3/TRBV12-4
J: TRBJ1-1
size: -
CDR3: ASSLGIAEAF

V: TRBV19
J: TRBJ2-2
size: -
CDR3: ASKGWSENTGELF

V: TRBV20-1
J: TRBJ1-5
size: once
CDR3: SASSGTRTMGNQPQH

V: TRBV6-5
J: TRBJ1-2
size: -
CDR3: ASSIRGSYT

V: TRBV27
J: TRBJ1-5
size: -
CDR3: ASSLTGLGNQPQH

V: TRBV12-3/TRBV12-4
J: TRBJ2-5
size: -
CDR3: ASSLEVLETQY

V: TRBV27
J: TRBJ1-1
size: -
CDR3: ATSRFHMNTEAF

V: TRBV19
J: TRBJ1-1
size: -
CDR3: ASSISSRDTEAF

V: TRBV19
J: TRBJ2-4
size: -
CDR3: ASSIVGGAGAKNIQY

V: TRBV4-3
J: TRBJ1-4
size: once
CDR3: ASSLHGSGAPGEKLF